The rows below give T cell receptor beta chains drawn from one sample of a study of CXCR3-negative and CXCR3-positive naive CD8 T cells. Each CDR3 protein gets one entry in TCRdb, which reprocessed the 5' RACE reads and gives no DNA. The sample totals some 120,000 distinct CDR3 sequences; its top ten clones hold 0.59%. The sequenced material came from naive CXCR3+ CD8+ T cells from blood. These receptors came from a human donor in good health. Some clones in this sample may be carry-over from other donors' samples. Both conserved end residues are part of each CDR3.

v_gene	j_gene	CDR3aa
TRBV12-3/TRBV12-4	TRBJ2-7	CASSPEPGQTDEQYF
TRBV6-5	TRBJ2-3	CASSRTRDAGGTRISAQYF
TRBV27	TRBJ2-1	CASSSLAGGLNEQFF
TRBV7-9	TRBJ2-3	CASSLMGDTQYF
TRBV13	TRBJ2-7	CASSLVSSTAATNNYEQYF
TRBV9	TRBJ2-1	CASSVSGLAEYNEQFF
TRBV28	TRBJ2-5	CASSFGTLGQGGETQYF
TRBV14	TRBJ2-7	CASSQDRGRGAFSYEQYF
TRBV10-3	TRBJ1-1	CAISEIGRRTEAFF
TRBV13	TRBJ2-7	CASSLQAGGPGEQYF
TRBV2	TRBJ2-3	CASSGLPGLSRTDTQYF
TRBV29-1	TRBJ1-1	CSVTPTEMNTEAFF
TRBV6-6	TRBJ1-2	CASSYGGRQRGYTF
TRBV30	TRBJ2-5	CAWSSGTGHQETQYF
TRBV5-1	TRBJ2-2	CASSTTTGQTVTGELFF
TRBV7-6	TRBJ2-7	CASSLVAAGAGYEQYF
TRBV29-1	TRBJ2-1	CSVEGGLLSSYNEQFF
TRBV29-1	TRBJ2-5	CSVVQDRDFQETQYF
TRBV14	TRBJ2-3	CASSQVRTWYAYTQYF
TRBV6-2/TRBV6-3	TRBJ1-1	CASSDTGTPNTEAFF
TRBV12-3/TRBV12-4	TRBJ2-1	CATQGQNYNEQFF
TRBV12-3/TRBV12-4	TRBJ2-1	CASSYGSTSNEQFF
TRBV7-3	TRBJ2-7	CASSLSARGVHEQYF
TRBV13	TRBJ2-4	CASSLGRNIQYF